This T cell receptor beta chain stems from a study of identical twins. Study conclusions and caveats: Some out-of-frame alpha sequences were shared by twins, and these showed excess low generation probability. Out-of-frame beta sequences exhibited a weaker degree of excess twin sharing.

Healthy Caucasian individuals made up all the donors. This clonotype was found a few times. What it binds is unknown. Germline CDR1 and CDR2: LGHNA and YNFKEQ. After removal of 0 bases from V and 14 bases from J, the junction contained 6 bases not matched to a gene. This CDR3 region has 13 residues. TCRdb independently ran MiXCR on the 5' RACE reads; one entry per CDR3 protein. This table has about 500,000 distinct CDR3 sequences, about 13% appearing once. These data also formed part of another study, on yellow fever vaccine responses in identical twins. That source notes: Reportedly, twins showed a vaccine T cell response that looked partly convergent and partly personalized.

This TCR came from a woman between 18 and 29 years old in good health. The sample was CD4+ T cells sorted from blood. V and J are TRBV4-2 and TRBJ2-1; 8 bases line up with TRBD2. CDR3 in amino acids: CASSQDLGAGEFF. Here the CDR3 DNA reads TGTGCCAGCAGCCAAGATCTGGGAGCGGGAGAGTTCTTC.